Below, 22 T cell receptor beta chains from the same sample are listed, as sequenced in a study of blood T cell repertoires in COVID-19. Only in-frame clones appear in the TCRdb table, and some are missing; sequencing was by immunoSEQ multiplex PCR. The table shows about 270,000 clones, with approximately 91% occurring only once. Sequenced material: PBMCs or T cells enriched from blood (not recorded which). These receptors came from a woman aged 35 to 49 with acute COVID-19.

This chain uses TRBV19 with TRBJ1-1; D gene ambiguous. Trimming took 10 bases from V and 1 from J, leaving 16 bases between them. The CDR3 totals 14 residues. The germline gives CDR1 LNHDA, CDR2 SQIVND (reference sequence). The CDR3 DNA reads TGTGCCACCCTGGGCAGCCCACGGAACACTGAAGCTTTCTTT. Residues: CATLGSPRNTEAFF. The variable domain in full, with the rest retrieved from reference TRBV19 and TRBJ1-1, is DGGITQSPKYLFRKEGQNVTLSCEQNLNHDAMYWYRQDPGQGLRLIYYSQIVNDFQKGDIAEGYSVSREKKESFPLTVTSAQKNPTAFYLCATLGSPRNTEAFFGQGTRLTVV.

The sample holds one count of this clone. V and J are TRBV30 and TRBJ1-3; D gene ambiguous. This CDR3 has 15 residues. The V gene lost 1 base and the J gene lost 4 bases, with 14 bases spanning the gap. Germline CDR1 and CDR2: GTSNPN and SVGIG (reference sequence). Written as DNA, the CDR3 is TGTGCCTGGAGTGGGCACAGTGGATTCGGAAACACCATATATTTT. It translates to CAWSGHSGFGNTIYF. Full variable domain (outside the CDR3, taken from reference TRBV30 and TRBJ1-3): SQTIHQWPATLVQPVGSPLSLECTVEGTSNPNLYWYRQAAGRGLQLLFYSVGIGQISSEVPQNLSASRPQDRQFILSSKKLLLSDSGFYLCAWSGHSGFGNTIYFGEGSWLTVV.

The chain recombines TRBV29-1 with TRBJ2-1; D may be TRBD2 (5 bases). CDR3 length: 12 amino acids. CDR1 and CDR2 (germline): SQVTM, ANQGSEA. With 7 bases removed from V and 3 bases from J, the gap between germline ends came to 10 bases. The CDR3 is CSETRDYNEQFF. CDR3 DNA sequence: TGCAGCGAAACCCGGGACTACAATGAGCAGTTCTTC.

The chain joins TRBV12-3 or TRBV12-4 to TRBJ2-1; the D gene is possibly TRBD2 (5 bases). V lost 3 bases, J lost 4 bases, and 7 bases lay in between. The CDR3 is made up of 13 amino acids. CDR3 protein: CASSFRGYNEQFF. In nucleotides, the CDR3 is TGTGCCAGCAGTTTCCGGGGTTACAATGAGCAGTTCTTC.

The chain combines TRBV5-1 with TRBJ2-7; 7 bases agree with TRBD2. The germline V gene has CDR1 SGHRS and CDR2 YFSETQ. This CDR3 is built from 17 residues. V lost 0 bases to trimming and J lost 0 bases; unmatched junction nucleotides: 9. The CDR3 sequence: CASSLGTRERTSYEQYF. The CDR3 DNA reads TGCGCCAGCAGCTTGGGTACGCGGGAGCGCACCTCCTACGAGCAGTACTTC. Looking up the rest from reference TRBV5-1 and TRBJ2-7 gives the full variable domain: KAGVTQTPRYLIKTRGQQVTLSCSPISGHRSVSWYQQTPGQGLQFLFEYFSETQRNKGNFPGRFSGRQFSNSRSEMNVSTLELGDSALYLCASSLGTRERTSYEQYFGPGTRLTVT.

CDR3 amino acids: CASSPPSGGGTDTQYF. As DNA, the CDR3 is TGCGCCAGCAGCCCCCCCTCGGGAGGTGGCACAGATACGCAGTATTTT. The chain combines TRBV5-1 with TRBJ2-3, with 7 positions matching TRBD2. J lost 1 base, V lost 4 bases, and 9 bases had no gene match. Germline CDR1 reads SGHRS; CDR2 reads YFSETQ. This CDR3 has 16 residues.

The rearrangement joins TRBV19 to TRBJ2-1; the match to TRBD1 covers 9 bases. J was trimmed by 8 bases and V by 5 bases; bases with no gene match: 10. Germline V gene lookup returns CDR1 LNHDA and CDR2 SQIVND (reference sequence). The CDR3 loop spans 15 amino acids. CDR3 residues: CASSPGTGLLDEQFF. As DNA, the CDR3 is TGTGCCAGTAGTCCCGGGACAGGGCTTCTTGATGAGCAGTTCTTC. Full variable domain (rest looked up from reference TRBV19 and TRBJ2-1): DGGITQSPKYLFRKEGQNVTLSCEQNLNHDAMYWYRQDPGQGLRLIYYSQIVNDFQKGDIAEGYSVSREKKESFPLTVTSAQKNPTAFYLCASSPGTGLLDEQFFGPGTRLTVL.

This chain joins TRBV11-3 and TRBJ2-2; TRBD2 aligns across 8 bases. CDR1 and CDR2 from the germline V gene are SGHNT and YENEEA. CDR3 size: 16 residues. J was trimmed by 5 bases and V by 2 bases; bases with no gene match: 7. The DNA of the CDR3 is TGTGCCAGCAGCTTATTATCCAGCGGGAGTACCGGGGAGCTGTTTTTT. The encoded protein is CASSLLSSGSTGELFF.

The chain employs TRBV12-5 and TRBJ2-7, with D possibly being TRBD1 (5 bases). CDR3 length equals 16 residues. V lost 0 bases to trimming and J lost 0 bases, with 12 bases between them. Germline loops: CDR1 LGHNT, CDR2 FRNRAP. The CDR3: CASGLVLDSTSYEQYF. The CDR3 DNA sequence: TGTGCTAGTGGTTTGGTACTTGACAGTACCTCCTACGAGCAGTACTTC. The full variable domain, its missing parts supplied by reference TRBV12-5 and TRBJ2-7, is DARVTQTPRHKVTEMGQEVTMRCQPILGHNTVFWYRQTMMQGLELLAYFRNRAPLDDSGMPKDRFSAEMPDATLATLKIQPSEPRDSAVYFCASGLVLDSTSYEQYFGPGTRLTVT.

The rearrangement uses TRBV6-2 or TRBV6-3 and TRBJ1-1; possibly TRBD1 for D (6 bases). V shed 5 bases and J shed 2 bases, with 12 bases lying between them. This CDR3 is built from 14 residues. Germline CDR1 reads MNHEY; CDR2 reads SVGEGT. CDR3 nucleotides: TGTGCCAGCAGTAATCACAGGGTTAACACTGAAGCTTTCTTT. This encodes CASSNHRVNTEAFF.

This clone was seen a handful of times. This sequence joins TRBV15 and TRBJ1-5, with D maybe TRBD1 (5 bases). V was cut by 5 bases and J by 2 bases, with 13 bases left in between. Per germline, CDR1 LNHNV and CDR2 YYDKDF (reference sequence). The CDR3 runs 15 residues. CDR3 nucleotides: TGTGCCACCAGCCGAAATACGGGGGGCAATCAGCCCCAGCATTTT. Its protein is CATSRNTGGNQPQHF.

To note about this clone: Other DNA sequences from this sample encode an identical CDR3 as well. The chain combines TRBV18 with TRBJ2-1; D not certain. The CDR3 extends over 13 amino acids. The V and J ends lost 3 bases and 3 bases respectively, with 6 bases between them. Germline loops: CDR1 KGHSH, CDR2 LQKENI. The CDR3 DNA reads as TGTGCCAGCTCACCCAACAGCTACAATGAGCAGTTCTTC. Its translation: CASSPNSYNEQFF.

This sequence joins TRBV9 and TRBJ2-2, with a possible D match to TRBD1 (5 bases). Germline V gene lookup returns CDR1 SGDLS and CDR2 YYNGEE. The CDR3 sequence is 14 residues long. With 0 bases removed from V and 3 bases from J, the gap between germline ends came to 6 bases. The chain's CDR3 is CASSVGQYTGELFF. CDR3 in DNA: TGTGCCAGCAGCGTAGGACAGTACACCGGGGAGCTGTTTTTT.

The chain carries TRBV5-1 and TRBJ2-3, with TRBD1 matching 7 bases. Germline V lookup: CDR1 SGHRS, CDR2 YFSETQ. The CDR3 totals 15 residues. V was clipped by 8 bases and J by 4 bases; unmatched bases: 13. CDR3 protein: CASIVSEGAPDTQYF. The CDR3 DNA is TGCGCCAGTATAGTCAGCGAGGGGGCCCCAGATACGCAGTATTTT.

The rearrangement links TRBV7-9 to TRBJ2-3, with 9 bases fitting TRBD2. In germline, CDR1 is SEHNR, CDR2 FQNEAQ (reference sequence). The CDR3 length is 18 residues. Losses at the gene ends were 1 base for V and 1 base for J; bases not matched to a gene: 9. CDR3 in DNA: TGTGCCAGCAGCTTAGGCGCGGGAGGGCTCTATGGCACAGATACGCAGTATTTT. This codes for CASSLGAGGLYGTDTQYF.

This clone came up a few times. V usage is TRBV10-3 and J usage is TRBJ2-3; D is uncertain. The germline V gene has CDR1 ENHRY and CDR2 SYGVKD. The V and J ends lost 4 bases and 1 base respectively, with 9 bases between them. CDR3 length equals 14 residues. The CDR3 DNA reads TGTGCCATCAGTGGAGGAGATGGCACAGATACGCAGTATTTT. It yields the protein CAISGGDGTDTQYF.

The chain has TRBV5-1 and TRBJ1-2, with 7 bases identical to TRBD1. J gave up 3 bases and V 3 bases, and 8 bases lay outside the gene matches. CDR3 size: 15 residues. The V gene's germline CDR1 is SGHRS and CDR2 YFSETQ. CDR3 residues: CASSWETGAYYGYTF. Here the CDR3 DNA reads TGCGCCAGCAGCTGGGAAACAGGGGCTTACTATGGCTACACCTTC.

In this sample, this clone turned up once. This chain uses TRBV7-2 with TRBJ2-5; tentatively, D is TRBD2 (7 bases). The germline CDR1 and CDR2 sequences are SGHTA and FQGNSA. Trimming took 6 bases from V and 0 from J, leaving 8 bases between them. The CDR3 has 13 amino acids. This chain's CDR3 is CASRGGHQETQYF. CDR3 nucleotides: TGTGCCAGCAGGGGGGGGCACCAAGAGACCCAGTACTTC. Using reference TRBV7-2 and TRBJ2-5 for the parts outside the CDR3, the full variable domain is GAGVSQSPSNKVTEKGKDVELRCDPISGHTALYWYRQSLGQGLEFLIYFQGNSAPDKSGLPSDRFSAERTGGSVSTLTIQRTQQEDSAVYLCASRGGHQETQYFGPGTRLLVL.

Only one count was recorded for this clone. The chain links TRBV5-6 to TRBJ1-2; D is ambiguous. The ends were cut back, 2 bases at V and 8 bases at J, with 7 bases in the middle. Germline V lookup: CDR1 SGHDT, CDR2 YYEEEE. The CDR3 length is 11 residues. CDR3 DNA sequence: TGTGCCAGCAGCTTAGATGAGGGCTACACCTTC. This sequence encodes CASSLDEGYTF.

The CDR3 DNA reads as TGTGCCAGTAGTCCGACGGGGGGCGCGAAGGGCTACACCTTC. The encoded protein is CASSPTGGAKGYTF. The V and J genes are TRBV19 and TRBJ1-2; a possible D gene is TRBD1 (6 bases). Trimming shortened V by 5 bases and J by 8 bases, and 18 bases separated the two germline ends. Germline V gene lookup returns CDR1 LNHDA and CDR2 SQIVND (reference sequence). CDR3 length: 14 amino acids.

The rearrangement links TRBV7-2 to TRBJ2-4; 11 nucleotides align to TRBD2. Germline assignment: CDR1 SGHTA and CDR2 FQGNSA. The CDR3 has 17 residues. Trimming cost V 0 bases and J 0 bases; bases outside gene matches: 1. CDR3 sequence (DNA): TGTGCCAGCAGCTTAGCGACTAGCGGGGTAGCCAAAAACATTCAGTACTTC. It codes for CASSLATSGVAKNIQYF. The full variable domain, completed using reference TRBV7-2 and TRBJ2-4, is GAGVSQSPSNKVTEKGKDVELRCDPISGHTALYWYRQSLGQGLEFLIYFQGNSAPDKSGLPSDRFSAERTGGSVSTLTIQRTQQEDSAVYLCASSLATSGVAKNIQYFGAGTRLSVL.

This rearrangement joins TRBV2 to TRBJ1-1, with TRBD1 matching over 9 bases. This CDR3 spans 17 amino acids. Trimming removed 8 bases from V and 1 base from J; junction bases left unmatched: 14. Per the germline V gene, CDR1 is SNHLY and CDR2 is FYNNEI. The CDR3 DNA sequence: TGTGCCAGCCGGCCTGTAGAGGACAGGGGTGGGAACACTGAAGCTTTCTTT. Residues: CASRPVEDRGGNTEAFF.